This T cell receptor (beta chain) was documented in a study of regulatory T cells in long-lasting Graves disease. Time point given: newly diagnosed GD, antithyroid drugs for less than 3 months. With RNA extracted from PBMCs as input, the TCR library was made. Building the TCR beta libraries relied on iRepertoire HTBI primers, and CDR3 regions underwent Arm-PCR. TCRdb itself ran the multiplex PCR reads through MiXCR, one entry per CDR3 protein. This table has approximately 250,000 distinct CDR3 sequences, around 16% appearing once. Ten or more counts support this clonotype. Its target is not known. Findings and limits, study-wide: Accuracy could have been hurt by small sample size. Newly diagnosed Graves' patients exceeded persistent ones in TCR diversity. Persistent disease preferred TRBV28, TRBJ1-2 and TRBJ2-5. Between persistent patients, a few thousand public clonotypes were shared, exceeding the 900 to 1,000 shared between new patients.

The CDR3 spans 13 residues. Trimming removed 0 bases at V and 1 base at J, with 4 bases between. Germline loops: CDR1 GTSNPN, CDR2 SVGIG (reference sequence). This sequence originates from a female donor with Graves disease. The chain uses TRBV30 and TRBJ1-5; no firm D call. Sequencing was performed on peripheral blood mononuclear cells (PBMCs), taken at new diagnosis, from a patient treated with antithyroid drugs. CDR3 protein: CAWSVYSNQPQHF. CDR3 bases: TGTGCCTGGAGTGTCTACAGCAATCAGCCCCAGCATTTT.